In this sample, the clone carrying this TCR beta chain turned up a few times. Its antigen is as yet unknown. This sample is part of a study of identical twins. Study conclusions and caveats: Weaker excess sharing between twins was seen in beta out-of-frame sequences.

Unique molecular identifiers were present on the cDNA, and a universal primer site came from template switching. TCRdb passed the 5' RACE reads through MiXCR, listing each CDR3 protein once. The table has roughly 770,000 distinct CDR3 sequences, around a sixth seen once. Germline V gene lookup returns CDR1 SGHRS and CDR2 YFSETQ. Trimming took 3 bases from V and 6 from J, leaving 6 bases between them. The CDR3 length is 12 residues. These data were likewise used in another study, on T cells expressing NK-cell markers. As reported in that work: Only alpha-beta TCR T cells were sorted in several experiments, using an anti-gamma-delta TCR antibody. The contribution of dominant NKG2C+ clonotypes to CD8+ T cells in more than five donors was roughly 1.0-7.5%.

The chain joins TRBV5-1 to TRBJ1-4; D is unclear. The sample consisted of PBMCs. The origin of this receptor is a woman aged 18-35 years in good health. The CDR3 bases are TGCGCCAGCAGCTGGGAGGATGAAAAACTGTTTTTT. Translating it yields CASSWEDEKLFF.